This is a list of T cell receptor beta chains from one sample in a study of OX40 agonist ivuxolimab in advanced cancers. Produced via immunoSEQ multiplex PCR; TCRdb's table is partial and in-frame only. This table holds 60,000 to 100,000 clones, about nine tenths found once. The sample here was CD4+ or CD8+ T cells sorted from blood, taken in a trial of the OX40 agonist ivuxolimab. The receptors derive from an adult with an advanced solid tumor such as melanoma, head and neck, liver or kidney cancer. Each CDR3 is given with its conserved first and last residue. Fields, in order: D gene, clone size, J gene, CDR3 length, V gene, CDR3 DNA, CDR3 protein. A D gene is named only where the DNA matches it firmly. Where a row states a size, it is once, few, many or the class of an expanded clone; other rows omit it.

D: .; size: .; J: TRBJ2-5; length: 16; V: TRBV7-9; DNA: TGTGCCAGCAGCGAGTACGGGACGAGGTACCAAGAGACCCAGTACTTC; CDR3: CASSEYGTRYQETQYF
D: .; size: once; J: TRBJ2-3; length: 15; V: TRBV11-2; DNA: TGTGCCAGCAGCTGGGCGGGGACTAGCACAGATACGCAGTATTTT; CDR3: CASSWAGTSTDTQYF
D: .; size: few; J: TRBJ2-7; length: 13; V: TRBV7-9; DNA: TGTGCCAGCAATATCGCAGGGTCCTACGAGCAGTACTTC; CDR3: CASNIAGSYEQYF
D: .; size: .; J: TRBJ1-5; length: 15; V: TRBV2; DNA: TGTGCCAGCATCCCAGACCAGGCGGGCAATCAGCCCCAGCATTTT; CDR3: CASIPDQAGNQPQHF
D: .; size: .; J: TRBJ2-3; length: 15; V: TRBV27; DNA: TGTGCCAGCAGTTATTGGGGTGAAGAGGGAGATACGCAGTATTTT; CDR3: CASSYWGEEGDTQYF
D: TRBD2; size: .; J: TRBJ2-3; length: 17; V: TRBV7-8; DNA: TGTGCCAGCAGGAGGACTAGCGGGAGTGGTGGCACAGATACGCAGTATTTT; CDR3: CASRRTSGSGGTDTQYF
D: TRBD2; size: .; J: TRBJ2-7; length: 16; V: TRBV5-4; DNA: TGTGCCAGCAGCCCCGGCGTGAGCGGGGCAACCTACGAGCAGTACTTC; CDR3: CASSPGVSGATYEQYF
D: TRBD1; size: .; J: TRBJ2-7; length: 14; V: TRBV5-1; DNA: TGCGCCAGCAGCCCTGAGACAGGGGCCTACGAGCAGTACTTC; CDR3: CASSPETGAYEQYF
D: .; size: .; J: TRBJ2-3; length: 18; V: TRBV27; DNA: TGTGCCAGCAGTGCATTCCACCGACAGGGAGGTTCAACAGATACGCAGTATTTT; CDR3: CASSAFHRQGGSTDTQYF
D: TRBD1; size: .; J: TRBJ2-5; length: 15; V: TRBV6-1; DNA: TGTGCCAGCAACATACAGGGGTTAGGAGAAGAGACCCAGTACTTC; CDR3: CASNIQGLGEETQYF
D: TRBD2; size: .; J: TRBJ2-3; length: 15; V: TRBV13; DNA: TGTGCCAGCAGCACGGGACTAGCCCTCACAGATACGCAGTATTTT; CDR3: CASSTGLALTDTQYF
D: TRBD1; size: .; J: TRBJ2-3; length: 17; V: TRBV4-2; DNA: TGTGCCAGCAGCCAAGAGGGAACCGGGACAGCCGTGGATACGCAGTATTTT; CDR3: CASSQEGTGTAVDTQYF
D: TRBD2; size: .; J: TRBJ2-2; length: 17; V: TRBV10-1; DNA: TGCGCCAGCAGTGAGTCAGGACTAGCGGGTAACACCGGGGAGCTGTTTTTT; CDR3: CASSESGLAGNTGELFF
D: TRBD1; size: .; J: TRBJ1-2; length: 16; V: TRBV6-5; DNA: TGTGCCAGCAGTTTCGTACAGGGGGGAAGTAACTATGGCTACACCTTC; CDR3: CASSFVQGGSNYGYTF
D: .; size: .; J: TRBJ1-1; length: 11; V: TRBV6-5; DNA: TGTGCCAGCAGCCAGGGTTCTGAAGCTTTCTTT; CDR3: CASSQGSEAFF
D: .; size: .; J: TRBJ1-2; length: 13; V: TRBV18; DNA: TGTGCCAGCTCACCAGAACCTCCCTGGGGCTACACCTTC; CDR3: CASSPEPPWGYTF
D: .; size: .; J: TRBJ1-1; length: 16; V: TRBV5-1; DNA: TGCGCCAGCAGCTTCGGACCCCAAGGAGGGAGTACTGAAGCTTTCTTT; CDR3: CASSFGPQGGSTEAFF
D: .; size: .; J: TRBJ2-7; length: 15; V: TRBV5-6; DNA: TGTGCCAGCAGCAACTTAGCGCCACAAACCTACGAGCAGTACTTC; CDR3: CASSNLAPQTYEQYF
D: TRBD1; size: .; J: TRBJ1-1; length: 13; V: TRBV4-3; DNA: TGCGCCAGCAGCCAAGTCACCAGGGGGAAAGCTTTCTTT; CDR3: CASSQVTRGKAFF
D: .; size: .; J: TRBJ2-1; length: 12; V: TRBV7-9; DNA: TGTGCCAGCAGCTTCGTCCTGGATGAGCAGTTCTTC; CDR3: CASSFVLDEQFF
D: TRBD1; size: .; J: TRBJ1-4; length: 15; V: TRBV7-7; DNA: TGTGCTAGCAGCAGACGACAGGGGCCCAATGAAAAACTGTTTTTT; CDR3: CASSRRQGPNEKLFF
D: .; size: .; J: TRBJ1-1; length: 15; V: TRBV7-3; DNA: TGTGCCAGCAGCTTAGATGCCTCGGTGACCACTGAAGCTTTCTTT; CDR3: CASSLDASVTTEAFF
D: .; size: .; J: TRBJ1-1; length: 13; V: TRBV11-3; DNA: TGTGCCAGCAGCTTAGAATATGAGACTGAAGCTTTCTTT; CDR3: CASSLEYETEAFF
D: .; size: .; J: TRBJ2-2; length: 12; V: TRBV28; DNA: TGTGCCAGCAGCGCTCCTTCCCACGAGCTGTTTTTT; CDR3: CASSAPSHELFF
D: .; size: .; J: TRBJ2-5; length: 11; V: TRBV6-6; DNA: TGTGCCACCAAACAAGAGGAGACCCAGTACTTC; CDR3: CATKQEETQYF
D: TRBD2; size: .; J: TRBJ2-3; length: 17; V: TRBV11-2; DNA: TGTGCCAGCAGCAAAACCTTAGCGGGAGTTGGGACAGATACGCAGTATTTT; CDR3: CASSKTLAGVGTDTQYF